The T cell receptor beta chain under discussion was sequenced for a study of OX40 agonist ivuxolimab in advanced cancers. The CDR3 extends over 17 amino acids. The trim removed 5 bases at V and 2 bases at J, leaving 13 bases unmatched. From germline, CDR1 is MNHEY and CDR2 SMNVEV (reference sequence). Method: immunoSEQ multiplex PCR; TCRdb's copy keeps in-frame clones and lacks some. The table shows tens of thousands of clones, with about 85% occurring only once. The clonotype was recovered from an adult with an advanced solid tumor such as melanoma, head and neck, liver or kidney cancer. The chain is built from TRBV27 and TRBJ2-3; 7 bases fit TRBD1. The specimen was CD4+ or CD8+ T cells sorted from blood, collected in a trial of the OX40 agonist ivuxolimab. CDR3 coding DNA: TGTGCCAGCAGTCCGATGATACGGACAGGATCCACAGATACGCAGTATTTT. Translating gives CASSPMIRTGSTDTQYF.